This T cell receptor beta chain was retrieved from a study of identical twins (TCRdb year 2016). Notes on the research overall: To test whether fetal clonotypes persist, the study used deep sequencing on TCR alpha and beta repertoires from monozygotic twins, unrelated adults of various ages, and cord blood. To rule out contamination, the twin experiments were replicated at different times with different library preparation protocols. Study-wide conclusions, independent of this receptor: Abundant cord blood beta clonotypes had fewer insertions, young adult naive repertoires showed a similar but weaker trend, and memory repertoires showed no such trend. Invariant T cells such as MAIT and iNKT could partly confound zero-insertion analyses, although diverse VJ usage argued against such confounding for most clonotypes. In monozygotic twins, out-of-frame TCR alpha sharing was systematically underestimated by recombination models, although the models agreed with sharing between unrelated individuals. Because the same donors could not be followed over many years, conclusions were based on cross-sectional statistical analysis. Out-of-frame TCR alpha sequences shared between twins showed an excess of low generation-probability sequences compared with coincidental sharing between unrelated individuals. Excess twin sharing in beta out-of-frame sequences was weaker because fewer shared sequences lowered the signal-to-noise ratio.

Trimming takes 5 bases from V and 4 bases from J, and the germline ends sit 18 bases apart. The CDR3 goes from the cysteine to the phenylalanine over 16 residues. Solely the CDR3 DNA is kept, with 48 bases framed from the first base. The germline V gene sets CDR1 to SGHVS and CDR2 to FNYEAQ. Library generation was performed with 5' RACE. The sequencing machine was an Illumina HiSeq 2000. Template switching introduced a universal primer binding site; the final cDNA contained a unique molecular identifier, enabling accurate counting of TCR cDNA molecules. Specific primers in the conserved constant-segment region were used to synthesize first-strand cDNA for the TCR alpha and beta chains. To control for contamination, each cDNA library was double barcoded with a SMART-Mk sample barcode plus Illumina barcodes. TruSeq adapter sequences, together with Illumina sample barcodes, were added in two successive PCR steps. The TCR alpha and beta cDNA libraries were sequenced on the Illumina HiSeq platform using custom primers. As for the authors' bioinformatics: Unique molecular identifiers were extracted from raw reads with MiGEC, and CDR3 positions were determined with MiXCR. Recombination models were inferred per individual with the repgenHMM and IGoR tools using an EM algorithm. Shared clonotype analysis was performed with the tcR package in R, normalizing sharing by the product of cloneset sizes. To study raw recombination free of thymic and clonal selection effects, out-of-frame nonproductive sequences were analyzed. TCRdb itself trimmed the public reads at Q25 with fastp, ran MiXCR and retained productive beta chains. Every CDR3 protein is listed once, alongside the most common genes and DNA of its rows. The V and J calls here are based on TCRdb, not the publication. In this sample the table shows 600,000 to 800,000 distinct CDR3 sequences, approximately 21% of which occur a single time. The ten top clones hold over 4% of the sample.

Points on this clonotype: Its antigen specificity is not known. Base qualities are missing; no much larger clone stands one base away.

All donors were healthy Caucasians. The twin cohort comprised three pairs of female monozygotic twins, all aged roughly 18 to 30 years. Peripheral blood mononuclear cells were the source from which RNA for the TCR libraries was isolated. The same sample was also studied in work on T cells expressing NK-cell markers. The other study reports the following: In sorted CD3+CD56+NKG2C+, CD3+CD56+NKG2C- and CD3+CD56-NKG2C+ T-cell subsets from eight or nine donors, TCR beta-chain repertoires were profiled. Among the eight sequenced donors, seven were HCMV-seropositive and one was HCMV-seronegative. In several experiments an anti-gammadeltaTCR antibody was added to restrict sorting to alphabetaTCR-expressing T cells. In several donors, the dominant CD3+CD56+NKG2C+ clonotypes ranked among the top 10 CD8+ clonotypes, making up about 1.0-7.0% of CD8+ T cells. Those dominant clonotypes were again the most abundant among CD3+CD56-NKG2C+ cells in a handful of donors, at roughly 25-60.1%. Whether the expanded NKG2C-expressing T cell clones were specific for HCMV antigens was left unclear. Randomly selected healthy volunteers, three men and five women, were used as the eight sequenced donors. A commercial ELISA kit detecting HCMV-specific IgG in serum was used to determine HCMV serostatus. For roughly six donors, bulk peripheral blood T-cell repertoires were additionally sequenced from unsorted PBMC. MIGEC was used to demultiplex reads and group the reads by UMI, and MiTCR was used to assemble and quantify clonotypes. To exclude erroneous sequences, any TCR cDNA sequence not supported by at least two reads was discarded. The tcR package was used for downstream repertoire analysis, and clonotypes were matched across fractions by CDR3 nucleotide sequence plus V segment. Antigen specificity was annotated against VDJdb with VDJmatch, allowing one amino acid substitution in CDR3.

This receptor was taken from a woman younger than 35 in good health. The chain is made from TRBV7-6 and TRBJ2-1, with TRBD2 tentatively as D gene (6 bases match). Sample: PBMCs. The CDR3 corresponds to CASSTLGIAVYNEQFF. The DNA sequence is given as TGTGCCAGCAGCACCCTCGGGATAGCGGTGTACAATGAGCAGTTCTTC.